This record concerns one T cell receptor (beta chain) sequence. The table came from immunoSEQ multiplex PCR; TCRdb's copy has only in-frame clones and leaves some out. The table shows roughly 100,000 clones, with roughly nine tenths occurring only once. The entry originates in a study of control samples from healthy donors and cancer patients. The V and J ends lost 6 bases and 0 bases respectively, with 12 bases between them. Germline V gives CDR1 MNHEY, CDR2 SVGAGI. The CDR3 loop spans 15 amino acids. The source material was blood. This chain uses TRBV6-5 with TRBJ2-1; D is undetermined. The source of this sequence is a woman under 30 in good health. The CDR3 DNA reads TGTGCCAGCAGCCTCTCTAAGAGCTCCTACAATGAGCAGTTCTTC. Translation gives CASSLSKSSYNEQFF.